This T cell receptor beta chain emerged from a study of blood T cells in healthy people across ages. Study-level findings and limits: Strong correlation linked observed beta diversity and percent naive T cells.

This clonotype turned up a few times. The antigen remains undetermined. This CDR3 contains 16 residues. Germline-derived CDR1 and CDR2 are DFQATT and SNEGSKA (reference sequence). Trimming took 4 bases from V and 4 from J; bases not matched to a gene: 10. Using a J-beta primer mix together with a sample-barcoded 5' primer, a second PCR was run for about 6 to 11 cycles. Carrying 12 random nucleotides, a template-switch adaptor labeled each individual cDNA molecule. TCRdb passed the 5' RACE reads through MiXCR, listing each CDR3 protein once. This table holds more than 650,000 distinct CDR3 sequences, over 20% found once.

Sequenced input: blood. This TCR came from a man in his 70s in good health. This chain joins TRBV20-1 and TRBJ2-7; 13 nucleotides align to TRBD2. The CDR3 coding sequence is TGCAGTGCTAAGGGGACTAGCGGGGCAGCAGTATACGAGCAGTACTTC. This sequence encodes CSAKGTSGAAVYEQYF.